Following are 25 T cell receptor beta chains from one sample sequenced in a study of CD8 T cells in ankylosing spondylitis. TCRdb re-called the 5' RACE reads with MiXCR, one entry per CDR3 protein. The top ten clones hold around 10% of a sample with about 300,000 distinct CDR3 sequences, 11% of them seen once. The sequenced sample consisted of blood, either unsorted or a sorted T cell fraction (not recorded which). Receptor source: a female donor with ankylosing spondylitis or in good health (not recorded which).

This clonotype has just a few counts. The chain couples TRBV28 to TRBJ2-4; the D gene is possibly TRBD1 (6 bases). Per germline, CDR1 MDHEN and CDR2 SYDVKM. The V end lost 7 bases, the J end lost 8 bases, and 21 bases lay between the germline ends. This CDR3 is built from 15 residues. CDR3 protein: CASTRSQGQRDIQYF. CDR3 coding DNA: TGTGCCAGCACCCGATCCCAGGGGCAGAGGGACATTCAGTACTTC.

This clonotype was seen at least ten times. The rearrangement uses TRBV27 and TRBJ2-7; possible D gene TRBD1, 5 bases. Germline assignment: CDR1 MNHEY and CDR2 SMNVEV (reference sequence). The V gene lost 3 bases and the J gene lost 6 bases, with 15 bases spanning the gap. The CDR3 sequence is 14 residues long. Here the CDR3 DNA reads TGTGCCAGCAGTTTCGACAGCCTGGACCCCGAGCAGTACTTC. Protein: CASSFDSLDPEQYF.

V gene TRBV2 combines with J gene TRBJ1-1; no reliable D call. The V and J ends lost 7 bases and 3 bases respectively, with 12 bases between them. The germline CDR1 and CDR2 sequences are SNHLY and FYNNEI. This CDR3 spans 13 amino acids. The CDR3 DNA reads TGTGCCAGCATTTCGGATGGGGACACTGAAGCTTTCTTT. Translation gives CASISDGDTEAFF.

This clonotype showed up many times. V gene TRBV9 combines with J gene TRBJ2-7; possibly TRBD2 for D (5 bases). Germline V lookup: CDR1 SGDLS, CDR2 YYNGEE. V lost 2 bases and J lost 0, with 12 bases in between. The CDR3 has 15 amino acids. CDR3 in amino acids: CASSVGDGSSYEQYF. The DNA for the CDR3 is TGTGCCAGCAGCGTGGGAGACGGCAGCTCCTACGAGCAGTACTTC.

This clonotype was counted many times. The V and J genes are TRBV5-1 and TRBJ1-1; tentative D call: TRBD1 (5 bases). Germline V gene sequence: CDR1 SGHRS, CDR2 YFSETQ. The germline V and J ends were trimmed by 0 bases and 0 bases, with 15 bases remaining between them. The CDR3 is 17 amino acids. The CDR3 spells CASSLVDRGRMNTEAFF. The CDR3 DNA reads TGCGCCAGCAGCTTGGTAGATCGGGGCAGGATGAACACTGAAGCTTTCTTT.

To note about this clonotype: A much larger clonotype is one base distant, so this may be a read error. The rearrangement joins TRBV7-9 to TRBJ2-1; 7 bases fit TRBD2. This CDR3 is built from 16 residues. The germline CDR1 and CDR2 sequences are SEHNR and FQNEAQ (reference sequence). The CDR3 region is CASSSTSGEIYYEQFF. The CDR3 DNA sequence: TGTGCCAGCAGCTCCACCAGCGGGGAGATCTACTATGAGCAGTTCTTC.

This clonotype was counted ten times or more. Relative to the germline gene, one junction end is altered; a read error may explain this. The V gene is TRBV20-1, the J gene TRBJ1-1; weak D call: TRBD1 (5 bases). The CDR3 is 11 residues long. The V gene's germline CDR1 is DFQATT and CDR2 SNEGSKA (reference sequence). The CDR3 loop is CSAPGQVEVFF. As DNA, the CDR3 is TGCAGTGCTCCCGGACAAGTTGAAGTTTTCTTT.

At least ten counts were recorded for this clonotype. The chain joins TRBV5-1 to TRBJ2-1; TRBD2 matches 7 bases. This CDR3 has 16 residues. Germline trimming cut 0 bases from V and 0 bases from J; bases unmatched to any gene: 3. Looked up from germline, CDR1 is SGHRS and CDR2 is YFSETQ. CDR3 nucleotide sequence: TGCGCCAGCAGCTTGGGCGGGAGCAGCTCCTACAATGAGCAGTTCTTC. Encoded protein: CASSLGGSSSYNEQFF.

This clonotype was picked up many times. The chain combines TRBV6-2 or TRBV6-3 with TRBJ2-2, with 14 bases identical to TRBD2. The CDR3 covers 17 residues. CDR1 is MNHEY and CDR2 is SVGEGT in the germline V gene. Losses at the gene ends were 7 bases for V and 5 bases for J; bases not matched to a gene: 9. CDR3 DNA: TGTGCCAGCACTCACGGGACTAGCGGGAGAGATACCGGGGAGCTGTTTTTT. Protein: CASTHGTSGRDTGELFF.

Comments on this clonotype: A clone one base away is much larger, so this may be a read error. V and J are TRBV5-1 and TRBJ2-5; D is undetermined. The CDR3 consists of 15 residues. Germline-derived CDR1 and CDR2 are SGHRS and YFSETQ. The CDR3 region is CASSLAPTYQETEYF. The CDR3 DNA sequence: TGCGCCAGCAGCTTGGCACCGACGTACCAAGAGACCGAGTACTTC.

The table lists this clonotype with many counts. The chain combines TRBV5-1 with TRBJ1-6; D not resolved. CDR1 is SGHRS and CDR2 is YFSETQ in the germline V gene. CDR3 size: 17 residues. Trimming shortened V by 0 bases and J by 0 bases, and 10 bases separated the two germline ends. The CDR3 spells CASSLDNRGSYNSPLHF. CDR3 DNA sequence: TGCGCCAGCAGCTTGGACAACCGAGGCTCCTATAATTCACCCCTCCACTTT.

This clonotype was found many times. The V call is TRBV5-1, the J call TRBJ2-7, with 8 bases matching TRBD2. CDR3 size: 13 residues. Germline V gives CDR1 SGHRS, CDR2 YFSETQ. With V trimmed by 4 bases and J by 7 bases, 7 bases remained unmatched. CDR3: CASSAGLVAEQYF. The CDR3 DNA is TGCGCCAGCAGCGCGGGACTAGTAGCGGAGCAGTACTTC.

This clonotype was detected ten times or more. V gene TRBV6-6 combines with J gene TRBJ1-1; the D gene is possibly TRBD1 (5 bases). Germline V lookup: CDR1 MNHNY, CDR2 SVGAGI (reference sequence). V dropped 3 bases and J dropped 8 bases, with 10 bases sitting between them. The CDR3 is 12 residues long. The CDR3 DNA reads as TGTGCCAGCAGTTATGGGAGGACAGAAGCTTTCTTT. Translating it yields CASSYGRTEAFF.

The chain carries TRBV6-1 and TRBJ2-5; TRBD2 agrees at 12 bases. V shed 7 bases and J 3 bases; nucleotides not matched to a gene: 6. This CDR3 has 15 residues. Looked up from germline, CDR1 is MNHNS and CDR2 is SASEGT. The CDR3 loop is CASTRLAGAEETQYF. The DNA for the CDR3 is TGTGCCAGCACGAGACTAGCGGGGGCAGAAGAGACCCAGTACTTC.

V and J are TRBV5-1 and TRBJ2-1, with D uncertain. The CDR3 consists of 14 residues. Trimming stripped 0 bases from V and 2 bases from J, with 6 bases between. Per the germline V gene, CDR1 is SGHRS and CDR2 is YFSETQ. The CDR3 sequence: CASSLGDAYNEQFF. DNA for the CDR3: TGCGCCAGCAGCTTGGGTGATGCCTACAATGAGCAGTTCTTC.

Many counts were recorded for this clonotype. The chain employs TRBV6-5 and TRBJ1-3, with D tentatively TRBD1 (5 bases). This CDR3 contains 16 residues. Trimming took off 4 bases at V and 4 bases at J, with 17 bases between the two ends. Germline V gene lookup returns CDR1 MNHEY and CDR2 SVGAGI. This CDR3 reads CASSSGTGGQGNTIYF. CDR3 DNA: TGTGCCAGCAGTTCCGGGACCGGGGGTCAAGGAAACACCATATATTTT.

The chain employs TRBV27 and TRBJ2-5; D not resolved. The CDR3 loop spans 13 amino acids. The germline V gene encodes CDR1 MNHEY and CDR2 SMNVEV (reference sequence). The ends were cut back, 8 bases at V and 3 bases at J, with 13 bases in the middle. This chain's CDR3 is CASRLGREETQYF. CDR3 nucleotide sequence: TGTGCCAGCCGCCTTGGACGAGAAGAGACCCAGTACTTC.

This clonotype was found a few times. The chain combines TRBV12-3 or TRBV12-4 with TRBJ2-5; possibly TRBD2 for D (6 bases). The CDR3 length is 16 residues. Trimming left V 4 bases short and J 1 base short, with 16 bases between. As DNA, the CDR3 is TGTGCCAGCAGTTCTAGGCAGGGAGGTACCCAAGAGACCCAGTACTTC. Protein sequence: CASSSRQGGTQETQYF.

The chain couples TRBV5-1 to TRBJ2-7, with TRBD1 matching over 8 bases. Germline V gene lookup returns CDR1 SGHRS and CDR2 YFSETQ. J lost 6 bases, V lost 4 bases, and 6 bases had no gene match. This CDR3 is built from 13 residues. The DNA for the CDR3 is TGCGCCAGCAGCGGACAGGGTGTGGTCGAGCAGTACTTC. Translating gives CASSGQGVVEQYF.

The sample holds many counts of this clonotype. The chain has TRBV30 and TRBJ1-5; no reliable D call. From germline, CDR1 is GTSNPN and CDR2 SVGIG (reference sequence). The CDR3 has 13 amino acids. With 4 bases removed from V and 1 base from J, the gap between germline ends came to 8 bases. The CDR3 sequence is CAWTLDSNQPQHF. CDR3 nucleotides: TGTGCCTGGACCTTGGACAGCAATCAGCCCCAGCATTTT.

The sample holds many counts of this clonotype. The genes are TRBV10-3 and TRBJ2-1, with a weak D call TRBD2 (6 bases). CDR1 and CDR2 (germline): ENHRY, SYGVKD. This CDR3 has 16 residues. Trimming cost V 0 bases and J 5 bases, with 14 bases left between them. CDR3 nucleotide sequence: TGTGCCATCAGTGAGTCAGGAGGGTTTGGGGACAATGAGCAGTTCTTC. Amino acids: CAISESGGFGDNEQFF.

At least ten counts were recorded for this clonotype. The chain is built from TRBV10-3 and TRBJ2-1, with a tentative D call TRBD2 (7 bases). Trimming removed 11 bases at V and 5 bases at J, with 25 bases between. Per the germline V gene, CDR1 is ENHRY and CDR2 is SYGVKD. The CDR3 runs 16 residues. The CDR3 DNA sequence: TGTGCCTCCGGGTTTGGGGGGGGCGGAAGGAACAATGAGCAGTTCTTC. It is translated as CASGFGGGGRNNEQFF.

This clonotype has at least ten counts. This chain links TRBV5-1 with TRBJ2-2; D is ambiguous. Germline-derived CDR1 and CDR2 are SGHRS and YFSETQ. The CDR3 has 18 residues. Trimming stripped 7 bases from V and 0 bases from J, with 22 bases between. This CDR3 is CASVGSPQVPANTGELFF. The CDR3 DNA follows: TGCGCCAGCGTCGGCAGCCCCCAGGTTCCAGCGAACACCGGGGAGCTGTTTTTT.

This clonotype was recorded many times. The chain couples TRBV7-9 to TRBJ2-2; D not resolved. CDR3 length: 14 residues. Trimming pared 0 bases from V and 4 bases from J, leaving 6 bases between. From germline, CDR1 is SEHNR and CDR2 FQNEAQ (reference sequence). CDR3 protein: CASSLASTTGELFF. The DNA of the CDR3 is TGTGCCAGCAGCTTAGCGTCCACCACCGGGGAGCTGTTTTTT.

The sample holds many counts of this clonotype. V and J are TRBV20-1 and TRBJ2-3, with no clear D. V dropped 0 bases and J dropped 0 bases, with 4 bases sitting between them. In germline, CDR1 is DFQATT, CDR2 SNEGSKA (reference sequence). CDR3 length: 13 residues. CDR3 nucleotides: TGCAGTGCTAGAGATGATAGCACAGATACGCAGTATTTT. Translation gives CSARDDSTDTQYF.